This is a list of T cell receptor beta chains from one sample in a study of shared T cell receptors in the human thymus. Sequenced by immunoSEQ multiplex PCR; TCRdb stores in-frame clones only, minus some. Among fewer than 700,000 clones, 85% to 90% were seen once, and the ten largest hold 0.0095% to 0.013%. A further study also used this sample, focusing on human thymus T cells.

Sequenced sample: thymocytes. These receptors came from a boy in the first two years of life with a congenital heart defect. Both conserved end residues are part of each CDR3. Size values are once, few and many counts, or a class for expanded clones, and some rows have none.

v_call,clone_size,j_call,cdr3_aa
TRBV5-6,.,TRBJ1-3,CASSFLPPGNTIYF
TRBV27,.,TRBJ2-5,CASSLLRGQETQYF
TRBV25-1,.,.,CASSEYRTGNYEQYF
TRBV19,few,TRBJ1-5,CASSIDRGTRGQPQHF
TRBV30,.,.,CAWSVPTGTSGLSSYEQYF
TRBV27,.,TRBJ2-7,CASSWSGTAEMREQYF
TRBV7-8,.,TRBJ2-7,CATLPRIQGAGEQYF
TRBV29-1,.,TRBJ2-5,CSVRAGGETQYF
TRBV5-1,.,TRBJ2-7,CASSLEGTSRTYEQYF
TRBV4-2,few,TRBJ1-2,CASSQVEGYYGYTF
TRBV9,.,TRBJ2-7,CASSARDRGGEQYF
TRBV11-3,.,TRBJ2-7,CASSAWEPLAGGAYEQYF
TRBV27,.,TRBJ2-7,CASSLSVEGFHEQYF
TRBV27,.,TRBJ2-7,CASSQDRGGYEQYF
TRBV6-5,.,TRBJ2-7,CASSYGGTYSYEQYF
TRBV15,.,TRBJ2-7,CATSRGIGDRYF
TRBV4-3,.,TRBJ2-7,CASSQDRGVTYNAYEQYF
TRBV5-4,.,TRBJ1-2,CASSLQGDHGYTF
TRBV5-6,.,TRBJ1-2,CASSPRDRPNYGYTF
TRBV25-1,.,TRBJ2-5,CASSPGTSGSWETQYF
TRBV6-1,.,TRBJ2-7,CASSEGTSGRPYEQYF
TRBV7-6,.,TRBJ2-2,CASSRSGEGELFF
TRBV27,.,TRBJ2-1,CASRDFGTSGGSRQFF
TRBV5-1,.,TRBJ2-5,CASSLLRTKQETQYF
TRBV29-1,.,TRBJ2-1,CSVEIAGGCNEQFF